This T cell receptor (beta chain) came from a study of spatial heterogeneity in lung cancer. Whole-study findings and limits: Within tumors, counts of expanded alpha and beta TCRs tracked tumor mutation counts.

The time point was: sample taken at primary tumor resection. This clonotype was seen many times. Its target is unknown. This beta chain turned up in a library designed for alpha chains; as an off-target read, its abundance says little. Each TCR cDNA molecule carried a unique molecular identifier. Using its own MiXCR run on the 5' RACE reads, TCRdb lists one record per CDR3 protein. The sample comprises about 7,500 distinct CDR3 sequences, around 12% of which are singletons, and about a fifth rests with the top ten. Sequencing was performed on lung tumor tissue, taken at surgery. This sequence originates from a male donor with early-stage non-small cell lung cancer.

This CDR3 is CASSLAGTGALNEKLFF. The DNA for the CDR3 is TGTGCCAGCAGCTTGGCCGGGACAGGGGCTTTAAATGAAAAACTGTTTTTT. The chain recombines TRBV7-2 with TRBJ1-4; 10 bases map to TRBD1. CDR3 length equals 17 residues. Trimming removed 3 bases from V and 5 bases from J; junction bases left unmatched: 9. Germline CDR1 and CDR2: SGHTA and FQGNSA.